One sample yielded the 2 T cell receptor beta chains listed below, sequenced in a study of blood T cells in healthy people across ages. The second PCR ran roughly 6 to 11 cycles with a sample-barcoded 5' primer and J-beta primers. MiXCR, run by TCRdb on the 5' RACE reads, gives a single entry per CDR3 protein. The profile shows 910,000 or so distinct CDR3 sequences, roughly 47% of them singletons. The material sequenced was blood. These receptors originate from a woman in her sixties or seventies in good health.

The chain combines TRBV2 with TRBJ2-6; TRBD1 is a possible D gene (5 bases). The CDR3 is 13 residues long. The germline V and J ends were trimmed by 9 bases and 1 base, with 7 bases remaining between them. Germline CDR1 SNHLY, CDR2 FYNNEI. The CDR3 is CASQGSGANVLTF. The DNA for the CDR3 is TGTGCCAGTCAGGGTTCTGGGGCCAACGTCCTGACTTTC.

This chain connects TRBV7-9 to TRBJ2-1, with 7 bases aligning to TRBD2. After removal of 7 bases from V and 3 bases from J, the junction contained 6 bases not matched to a gene. CDR1 is SEHNR, CDR2 FQNEAQ, per germline (reference sequence). CDR3 length equals 14 residues. The CDR3 DNA reads TGTGCCAGCAACCTAGCGGACCTCTACAATGAGCAGTTCTTC. It yields the protein CASNLADLYNEQFF.